The 9 T cell receptor beta chains below were found in one sample sequenced in a study of tumor-infiltrating lymphocytes in primary liver carcinoma. Co-extraction of both nucleic acids (RNA and DNA) used about 18-31 mg of unsorted bulk tissue. Researchers generated TCR beta cDNA from roughly 520 ng of total RNA, relying on a constant-region primer. Library construction for TCR beta comprised three nested multiplex PCR rounds performed with slightly modified ARM-PCR. A C-beta reverse primer was combined with TRBV1-TRBV30 forward primers in the first two PCR rounds, and each round had about 10 cycles. TCRdb analysed the multiplex PCR reads with MiXCR anew, one entry per CDR3 protein. The data contain about 21,000 distinct CDR3 sequences, roughly 72% of them singletons. Material: liver tumor tissue from sampling region 1. As to subset: tumor region T1, superior pole. These receptors all stem from a man aged 40-50 years with primary liver carcinoma and hepatitis B virus infection.

With respect to this clonotype: A junction boundary mismatches the germline segment, possibly from a read error. The chain links TRBV6-1 to TRBJ2-7; possible D gene TRBD2, 7 bases. From germline, CDR1 is MNHNS and CDR2 SASEGT. The CDR3 covers 14 residues. The CDR3 DNA reads TGCGCCTGCAGTGGAGCGGGACACTCCTACGAGCAGTACTTC. Its protein is CACSGAGHSYEQYF.

Remarks on this clonotype: It is likely a read error, because the conserved phenylalanine at the end of the CDR3 is missing. The chain has TRBV5-5 and TRBJ2-1; D is unclear. This CDR3 region has 15 residues. Germline V gives CDR1 SGHKS, CDR2 YYEKEE (reference sequence). CDR3 residues: CTSSLVAGRYNEQFS. The CDR3, as DNA: TGTACCAGCAGCTTGGTTGCCGGACGGTACAATGAGCAGTTCTCC.

With regard to this clonotype: At one boundary the junction diverges from the germline segment, which might be a read error. The J gene is TRBJ2-1, the V gene TRBV11-3, with 10 bases lining up with TRBD1. Germline V gene data show CDR1 as SGHNT and CDR2 as YENEEA. The CDR3 has 16 residues. CDR3 coding DNA: TGTGCCAGCAGCCCTGCAGGACAGGGGGTGGTAGGTGAGCATTTCTTC. This translates into CASSPAGQGVVGEHFF.

This clonotype has a handful of counts. A much larger clone sits a single nucleotide away, making a read error possible. The gene calls are TRBV24-1 and TRBJ2-1; D is uncertain. Between the trimmed V and J ends, which lost 11 bases and 4 bases, there was a span of 17 bases. Germline lookup yields CDR1 KGHDR and CDR2 SFDVKD. The CDR3 has 14 residues. The CDR3 region has the DNA TGTGCCATCTCAAGCGAGGCACGGTACAATGAGCAGTTCTTC. It encodes CAISSEARYNEQFF.

Remarks on this clonotype: As the CDR3 is not closed by the conserved phenylalanine or tryptophan, this likely results from a read error. It is unclear where the CDR3 begins or ends on the DNA, so no DNA is shown, and the CDR3 is as TCRdb lists it. The genes are TRBV5-4 and TRBJ2-7. CDR1 SGHNT and CDR2 YYREEE come from the germline V gene (reference sequence). The CDR3 totals 15 residues, both ends included. The chain's CDR3 is CASSLDRGSLYEHYL.

The chain is built from TRBV6-5 and TRBJ1-4, with a possible D match to TRBD1 (6 bases). The CDR3 is 14 amino acids. Germline CDR1 and CDR2: MNHEY and SVGAGI. The CDR3 sequence: CISSYRGPDEKLFF. The CDR3 nucleotides read TGTATCAGCAGTTACCGGGGGCCAGATGAAAAACTGTTTTTT.

J is TRBJ1-6 and V is TRBV6-5, with D tentatively TRBD1 (5 bases). Germline V gives CDR1 MNHEY, CDR2 SVGAGI. CDR3 length: 13 amino acids. Trimming cost V 5 bases and J 8 bases, with 10 bases left between them. The CDR3 region is CASSPGAHSPLHF. CDR3 nucleotides: TGTGCCAGCAGTCCCGGGGCCCATTCACCCCTCCACTTT.

A word on this clonotype: Given a much more abundant clone one base away, this may be a read error. The chain is built from TRBV5-1 and TRBJ2-2; a weak D match, TRBD2 (6 bases). The CDR3 is made up of 13 amino acids. The V end was cut by 4 bases, the J end by 4 bases, with 8 bases between. Germline lookup yields CDR1 SGHRS and CDR2 YFSETQ. The CDR3 loop reads CASSLEGTGELFF. Written as DNA, the CDR3 is TGCGCCAGCAGCCTGGAGGGCACCGGGGAGCTGTTTTTT. Filled out from reference TRBV5-1 and TRBJ2-2, the complete variable domain reads KAGVTQTPRYLIKTRGQQVTLSCSPISGHRSVSWYQQTPGQGLQFLFEYFSETQRNKGNFPGRFSGRQFSNSRSEMNVSTLELGDSALYLCASSLEGTGELFFGEGSRLTVL.

In the case of this clonotype: Germline and junction disagree at one end, which may indicate a read error. V gene TRBV11-3 combines with J gene TRBJ2-1; 7 bases align to TRBD1. The CDR3 consists of 16 residues. Looked up from germline, CDR1 is SGHNT and CDR2 is YENEEA. The CDR3 DNA follows: TGTTCCAGCAGCCCAGCAGGACAGGAGGTGGTAGATGTGCAGTTCTTC. This codes for CSSSPAGQEVVDVQFF.